This TCR beta chain was sequenced for a study of blood T cell repertoires in COVID-19. V lost 5 bases and J lost 5; bases outside the gene matches: 10. The CDR3 is made up of 16 amino acids. Germline-derived CDR1 and CDR2 are SGHDT and YYEEEE. Data came from immunoSEQ multiplex PCR; TCRdb stores just in-frame clones and leaves some out. The sample records 130,000 to 150,000 clones, around four fifths being singletons. This sequence joins TRBV5-6 and TRBJ2-2; 9 bases align to TRBD1. Sequenced: peripheral blood. This TCR came from a woman aged 40-49 years with active or convalescent COVID-19. The CDR3 sequence: CASSWWDRARTGELFF. The CDR3 coding sequence is TGTGCCAGCAGTTGGTGGGACAGGGCACGGACCGGGGAGCTGTTTTTT.